Listed below are T cell receptor beta chains from one sample, sequenced in a study of blood T cell repertoires in COVID-19. The assay was immunoSEQ multiplex PCR, and TCRdb's table has in-frame clones only and misses some. The data show some 370,000 clones, with almost 90% seen just once and 5% to 8.5% held by the top ten. The sample was peripheral blood. The receptors originated from a man in his late teens or twenties with active or convalescent COVID-19. Both conserved end residues are part of each CDR3. D genes are given only for firm matches. Clone size, where shown, is once, few, many, or a class for clones that have expanded.

TRBV5-4	TRBJ2-1	-	-	CASRLGATPKGSYNEQFF	TGTGCCAGCAGGCTGGGGGCCACCCCTAAGGGCTCCTACAATGAGCAGTTCTTC
TRBV3-1/TRBV3-2	TRBJ2-2	-	-	CASSLRAGTGELFF	TGTGCCAGCAGCCTCCGGGCGGGCACCGGGGAGCTGTTTTTT
TRBV3-1/TRBV3-2	TRBJ2-1	TRBD2	-	CASSQTRGIYNEQFF	TGTGCCAGCAGCCAAACGCGGGGGATCTACAATGAGCAGTTCTTC
TRBV5-1	TRBJ2-3	TRBD2	once	CASNAGDTDTQYF	TGCGCCAGCAACGCGGGGGACACAGATACGCAGTATTTT
TRBV3-1/TRBV3-2	TRBJ1-1	TRBD1	-	CASSQMGQTEAFF	TGTGCCAGCAGCCAGATGGGACAGACAGAAGCTTTCTTT
TRBV19	TRBJ2-7	-	few	CASSPGIGQQYF	TGTGCCAGTAGTCCAGGTATAGGCCAGCAGTACTTC
TRBV4-1	TRBJ1-5	-	-	CASSQVWTGNQPQHF	TGCGCCAGCAGCCAAGTATGGACGGGAAATCAGCCCCAGCATTTT
TRBV20-1	TRBJ1-2	-	-	CSAGNPYGYTF	TGCAGTGCCGGGAATCCCTATGGCTACACCTTC
TRBV29-1	TRBJ2-5	-	once	CSVENGRSQETQYF	TGCAGCGTTGAAAATGGCAGAAGCCAAGAGACCCAGTACTTC
TRBV28	TRBJ1-5	-	-	CASSPSFQPQHF	TGTGCCAGCAGCCCTTCCTTTCAGCCCCAGCATTTT
TRBV9	TRBJ2-7	TRBD1	-	CASSKLGQSYEQYF	TGTGCCAGCAGCAAACTGGGACAGTCTTACGAGCAGTACTTC
TRBV4-3	TRBJ1-4	-	few	CASSQVSGNSKLFF	TGCGCCAGCAGCCAAGTTAGTGGTAACTCCAAACTGTTTTTT
TRBV24-1	TRBJ2-1	TRBD2	once	CATSGLAGGAYNEQFF	TGTGCCACCAGTGGATTAGCGGGAGGAGCCTACAATGAGCAGTTCTTC
TRBV4-1	TRBJ2-2	-	-	CASSQDPRSGELFF	TGCGCCAGCAGCCAAGATCCCAGGTCCGGGGAGCTGTTTTTT
TRBV27	TRBJ2-1	-	-	CASSPPRLVSYNEQFF	TGTGCCAGCAGTCCCCCTCGACTCGTCTCCTACAATGAGCAGTTCTTC
TRBV2	TRBJ1-5	-	many	CASRAGGHSNQPQHF	TGTGCCAGCAGGGCGGGAGGCCATAGCAATCAGCCCCAGCATTTT
TRBV6-1	TRBJ2-5	TRBD2	-	CASSDLAGQETQYF	TGTGCCAGCAGTGATCTAGCGGGCCAAGAGACCCAGTACTTC
TRBV14	TRBJ1-4	-	-	CASSGDRLNEKLFF	TGTGCCAGCAGCGGAGACAGACTCAATGAAAAACTGTTTTTT
TRBV19	TRBJ1-6	-	-	CASRTVAYNSPLHF	TGTGCCAGTAGAACGGTCGCCTATAATTCACCCCTCCACTTT
TRBV6-2/TRBV6-3	TRBJ2-5	-	-	CASSPRAEETQYF	TGTGCCAGCAGCCCCAGGGCGGAGGAGACCCAGTACTTC
TRBV27	TRBJ1-6	-	-	CASRLDSSNSPLHF	TGTGCCAGCAGGTTGGACAGCTCTAATTCACCCCTCCACTTT
TRBV6-2/TRBV6-3	TRBJ2-1	-	-	CASSPRRGLNEQFF	TGTGCCAGCAGTCCCCGTAGGGGCCTCAATGAGCAGTTCTTC
TRBV15	TRBJ2-3	TRBD2	-	CATSRDNSFSGSTDTQYF	TGTGCCACCAGCAGAGATAATTCATTTAGCGGGAGCACAGATACGCAGTATTTT
TRBV28	TRBJ1-4	TRBD1	-	CASSSGGTGETEKLFF	TGTGCCAGCAGTTCCGGAGGGACAGGGGAAACTGAAAAACTGTTTTTT
TRBV7-2	TRBJ2-7	TRBD2	-	CASSLAQTSGAEQYF	TGTGCCAGCAGCTTAGCCCAGACTAGCGGGGCAGAGCAGTACTTC
TRBV15	TRBJ2-5	TRBD2	-	CATSGRGGRETQYF	TGTGCCACCAGCGGGAGGGGAGGTCGGGAGACCCAGTACTTC
TRBV28	TRBJ1-5	-	few	CASSITGNSNQPQHF	TGTGCCAGCAGCATTACAGGGAATAGCAATCAGCCCCAGCATTTT
TRBV6-5	TRBJ1-5	TRBD1	-	CASSFTRDSRQPQHF	TGTGCCAGCAGTTTTACCCGGGACAGCCGTCAGCCCCAGCATTTT
TRBV28	TRBJ2-3	TRBD2	-	CASSTGLAGGTPDTQYF	TGTGCCAGCAGTACGGGGCTAGCGGGAGGAACCCCAGATACGCAGTATTTT
TRBV6-5	TRBJ1-3	TRBD1	-	CASSTVQGLGNTIYF	TGTGCCAGCAGTACCGTACAGGGGTTAGGAAACACCATATATTTT
TRBV10-3	TRBJ2-2	TRBD2	-	CAISEPTSGRENTGELFF	TGTGCCATCAGTGAGCCGACTAGCGGGAGAGAGAACACCGGGGAGCTGTTTTTT
TRBV28	TRBJ1-2	-	-	CASRDGGTVPYGYTF	TGTGCCAGCAGAGATGGAGGGACGGTGCCTTATGGCTACACCTTC
TRBV7-2	TRBJ2-5	TRBD2	-	CASSLPTGGGRARETQYF	TGTGCCAGCAGCTTACCAACAGGAGGCGGGAGGGCCAGAGAGACCCAGTACTTC
TRBV18	TRBJ2-2	TRBD2	-	CASSPGQGAGTTGELFF	TGTGCCAGCTCACCGGGGCAGGGAGCGGGGACCACCGGGGAGCTGTTTTTT
TRBV6-2/TRBV6-3	TRBJ2-7	-	-	CASSRRATYEQYF	TGTGCCAGCAGTAGGAGGGCCACCTACGAGCAGTACTTC
TRBV5-5	TRBJ2-2	TRBD1	once	CASSWDSTFANTGELFF	TGTGCCAGCAGCTGGGACAGTACGTTCGCGAACACCGGGGAGCTGTTTTTT
TRBV9	TRBJ2-1	-	-	CACSVEPAAEQFF	TGTGCCTGCAGCGTAGAGCCAGCGGCTGAGCAGTTCTTC
TRBV5-1	TRBJ2-3	TRBD2	-	CASSLRGGAGTDTQYF	TGCGCCAGCAGCTTACGCGGGGGGGCTGGCACAGATACGCAGTATTTT
TRBV6-5	TRBJ2-7	TRBD1	-	CASNDPGQGAYEQYF	TGTGCCAGCAACGACCCGGGACAGGGCGCCTACGAGCAGTACTTC
TRBV7-6	TRBJ2-3	-	-	CASSPRTTSTDTQYF	TGTGCCAGCAGCCCTCGGACTACTAGCACAGATACGCAGTATTTT
TRBV28	TRBJ2-3	TRBD2	-	CASSLFSGEVDTQYF	TGTGCCAGCAGTTTATTTAGCGGGGAGGTAGATACGCAGTATTTT
TRBV5-8	TRBJ2-7	TRBD2	-	CASSSRRGGSSYEQYF	TGTGCCAGCAGCTCGCGCCGGGGCGGGAGCTCCTACGAGCAGTACTTC
TRBV6-2/TRBV6-3	TRBJ1-2	-	-	CASSYFLAETYGYTF	TGTGCCAGCAGTTACTTTTTAGCAGAGACCTATGGCTACACCTTC
TRBV12-3/TRBV12-4	TRBJ1-1	-	-	CASSQEESEAFF	TGTGCCAGCAGCCAAGAGGAATCTGAAGCTTTCTTT
TRBV28	TRBJ2-7	TRBD1	-	CASTSDRTDYEQYF	TGTGCCAGCACCTCGGACAGGACGGACTACGAGCAGTACTTC
TRBV6-4	TRBJ2-1	-	many	CASSELETPPNEQFF	TGTGCCAGCAGTGAACTAGAGACCCCCCCCAATGAGCAGTTCTTC
TRBV19	TRBJ2-5	TRBD2	-	CASSKPTSGAFGTQYF	TGTGCCAGTAGTAAACCTACTAGCGGAGCGTTTGGGACCCAGTACTTC
TRBV9	TRBJ2-1	-	-	CASSVGVAYNEQFF	TGTGCCAGCAGCGTAGGAGTAGCCTACAATGAGCAGTTCTTC
TRBV14	TRBJ2-1	TRBD2	-	CASSQASLAVDYNEQFF	TGTGCCAGCAGCCAAGCCTCTCTAGCGGTTGACTACAATGAGCAGTTCTTC
TRBV27	TRBJ2-1	TRBD2	-	CASSFGLAAYNEQFF	TGTGCCAGCAGTTTTGGACTAGCGGCCTACAATGAGCAGTTCTTC
TRBV6-5	TRBJ1-3	TRBD1	-	CAGGRGDGSGNTIYF	TGTGCGGGGGGCAGGGGGGATGGATCTGGAAACACCATATATTTT
TRBV15	TRBJ1-4	TRBD1	few	CATRTGGTTNEKLFF	TGTGCCACCCGAACAGGGGGGACTACTAATGAAAAACTGTTTTTT
TRBV15	TRBJ1-3	-	-	CATSFGTGLSGNTIYF	TGTGCCACCAGCTTTGGAACAGGCCTTTCTGGAAACACCATATATTTT
TRBV7-8	TRBJ2-7	-	-	CASSLRQGSYEQYF	TGTGCCAGCAGCTTACGGCAGGGCTCCTACGAGCAGTACTTC
TRBV2	TRBJ1-3	-	-	CASRTAFAGNTIYF	TGTGCCAGCAGAACTGCCTTCGCAGGAAACACCATATATTTT